These 24 T cell receptor beta chains were sequenced from one sample in a study of T cells in women clearing cervical HPV infection. Profiled with immunoSEQ multiplex PCR; TCRdb holds only in-frame clones, not every one. In total, the table holds around 31,000 clones. The source material was blood buffy coat. These TCRs come from a woman between 18 and 70 years old with a cervical HPV16 infection that either progressed to CIN3+ or cleared (not recorded which).

A note on this clone: Sequencing ends 3 residues short of the CDR3 end; the germline J gene provides the rest. The chain carries TRBV5-1 and TRBJ2-2; 11 bases line up with TRBD2. Germline CDR1 SGHRS, CDR2 YFSETQ. The CDR3 is 15 amino acids. Unmatched junction bases numbered 6, after V lost 4 bases and J lost 7 bases. The DNA read from the CDR3 is TGCGCCAGCAGCCTTGGGACTAGCGGAATCGGGGAG. Translation: CASSLGTSGIGE. The entire CDR3 reads CASSLGTSGIGELFF.

For this clone: The sequence runs out 3 residues before the end of the CDR3; the remainder is reconstructed from the germline J gene. V usage is TRBV20-1 and J usage is TRBJ2-5; D remains ambiguous. V was clipped by 0 bases and J by 1 base, with 18 bases between them. Germline V CDR1 and CDR2: DFQATT, SNEGSKA (reference sequence). This CDR3 spans 17 amino acids. CDR3 sequence: CSARDAKQPTSQETQYF. The CDR3 bases that were read are TGCAGTGCTAGAGATGCAAAACAGCCTACCTCCCAAGAGACC.

Turning to this clone: With the read ending 3 residues before the CDR3 end, the germline J gene is used to fill in that end. The V and J genes are TRBV18 and TRBJ2-5, with D unresolved. The CDR3 runs 15 residues. Germline assignment: CDR1 KGHSH and CDR2 LQKENI. The V end was cut by 5 bases, the J end by 5 bases, with 18 bases between. CDR3: CASSFRHATEETQYF. The DNA read from the CDR3 is TGTGCCAGCTCATTCCGACACGCAACGGAGGAGACC.

Comment on this clone: The read terminates 3 residues ahead of where the CDR3 ends, so the germline J gene completes it. The chain combines TRBV7-2 with TRBJ1-2; 11 bases align to TRBD1. Per the germline V gene, CDR1 is SGHTA and CDR2 is FQGNSA. The CDR3 is 13 residues long. The sequenced CDR3 bases are TGTGCCAGCAGTCTGGACAGGGGGCAAGGC. It specifies CASSLDRGQG. The entire CDR3 reads CASSLDRGQGYTF.

In the case of this clone: The read halts 3 residues ahead of the CDR3 end, with the missing end drawn from the germline J gene. The gene calls are TRBV12-3 or TRBV12-4 and TRBJ1-3; a possible D gene is TRBD1 (6 bases). The length of the CDR3 is 14 residues. Trimming left V 5 bases short and J 7 bases short, with 15 bases between. CDR3: CASSPRTAGNTIYF. The covered CDR3 bases are TGTGCCAGCAGTCCGAGGACAGCGGGGAACACC.

About this clone itself: Sequencing ends 3 residues short of the CDR3 end; the germline J gene provides the rest. The chain recombines TRBV29-1 with TRBJ2-7, with 8 nucleotides matching TRBD1. The V and J ends lost 6 bases and 6 bases, in that order; junction bases with no gene match: 4. The CDR3 loop spans 11 amino acids. Germline CDR1 SQVTM, CDR2 ANQGSEA. The CDR3 loop reads CSVATGAEQYF. The DNA read from the CDR3 is TGCAGCGTAGCGACAGGGGCCGAG.

On this clone: The read ends 3 residues early relative to the CDR3; the germline J gene fills the gap. The rearrangement uses TRBV19 and TRBJ2-2; 11 bases fit TRBD2. The J segment lost 4 bases and the V segment lost 6 bases, leaving 7 bases of the junction unmatched. CDR1 is LNHDA and CDR2 is SQIVND in the germline V gene (reference sequence). The CDR3 covers 16 residues. Partial CDR3 DNA: TGTGCCAGTAGGCGACTAGCGGGGCCCATCACCGGGGAG. It is translated as CASRRLAGPITGE. The complete CDR3 reads CASRRLAGPITGELFF. Supplemented by reference TRBV19 and TRBJ2-2, the full variable domain reads DGGITQSPKYLFRKEGQNVTLSCEQNLNHDAMYWYRQDPGQGLRLIYYSQIVNDFQKGDIAEGYSVSREKKESFPLTVTSAQKNPTAFYLCASRRLAGPITGELFFGEGSRLTVL.

Details on this clone: The read ends 3 residues early relative to the CDR3; the germline J gene fills the gap. This chain joins TRBV7-2 and TRBJ1-2; no clear D. CDR1 is SGHTA and CDR2 is FQGNSA in the germline V gene. The CDR3 has 14 residues. CDR3 loop: CASSNERRTDTYTF. The part of the CDR3 DNA that was read is TGTGCCAGCAGCAATGAACGCCGCACAGATACC.

About this clone: The CDR3 end falls 3 residues outside the read, so it is completed with the germline J gene. V and J are TRBV19 and TRBJ1-5, with TRBD1 matching over 8 bases. V lost 5 bases to trimming and J lost 4 bases; unmatched junction nucleotides: 10. CDR3 length: 16 residues. The germline V gene encodes CDR1 LNHDA and CDR2 SQIVND (reference sequence). The CDR3 DNA, read in part, is TGTGCCAGTAGTCCTCTGGACAGGGAAAGGAATCAGCCC. Its protein product is CASSPLDRERNQP. The whole CDR3 protein is CASSPLDRERNQPQHF. The whole variable domain, remainder taken from reference TRBV19 and TRBJ1-5, is DGGITQSPKYLFRKEGQNVTLSCEQNLNHDAMYWYRQDPGQGLRLIYYSQIVNDFQKGDIAEGYSVSREKKESFPLTVTSAQKNPTAFYLCASSPLDRERNQPQHFGDGTRLSIL.

For this clone: Coverage ceases 3 residues before the CDR3 finishes, and the germline J gene fills in the end. The chain combines TRBV13 with TRBJ2-1; 13 bases map to TRBD2. The ends lost 5 bases at V and 7 bases at J; junction bases unmatched: 8. CDR3 length: 16 residues. CDR1 and CDR2 from the germline V gene are PRHDT and FYEKMQ (reference sequence). The part of the CDR3 DNA that was read is TGTGCCAGCAGCCCGTTACTAGCGGGAGGGTCGAATGAG. Its translation is CASSPLLAGGSNE. The complete CDR3 protein is CASSPLLAGGSNEQFF.

Partial CDR3 DNA: TGTGCCAGCAGCCAAGATCTGGACAGGGGGTTTTTATCCTACGAG. Translated: CASSQDLDRGFLSYE. The whole CDR3 reads CASSQDLDRGFLSYEQYF. The J gene is TRBJ2-7, the V gene TRBV4-2; TRBD1 matches 10 bases. The missing CDR3 end, 3 residues past where the read stops, is filled in from the germline J gene. Germline CDR1 is LGHNA and CDR2 is YNFKEQ. V lost 0 bases, J lost 1 base, and 9 bases stayed unmatched. This CDR3 is 18 amino acids long.

About this clone itself: The read falls 3 residues short of the CDR3 end, and the missing part is taken from the germline J gene. The chain carries TRBV13 and TRBJ2-5; D is perhaps TRBD2 (6 bases). Germline CDR1 reads PRHDT; CDR2 reads FYEKMQ (reference sequence). Trimming left V 4 bases short and J 0 bases short, with 9 bases between. The CDR3 covers 14 residues. This chain's CDR3 is CASSSRDYQETQYF. CDR3 DNA, as far as it was read: TGTGCCAGCAGCTCCCGGGACTACCAAGAGACC. The variable domain in full, with the rest retrieved from reference TRBV13 and TRBJ2-5, is AAGVIQSPRHLIKEKRETATLKCYPIPRHDTVYWYQQGPGQDPQFLISFYEKMQSDKGSIPDRFSAQQFSDYHSELNMSSLELGDSALYFCASSSRDYQETQYFGPGTRLLVL.

About this clone itself: Sequencing ends 3 residues short of the CDR3 end; the germline J gene provides the rest. The rearrangement joins TRBV19 to TRBJ1-2, with D hard to call. CDR3 length: 13 amino acids. V lost 2 bases and J 4 bases, leaving 8 bases between the germline ends. From germline, CDR1 is LNHDA and CDR2 SQIVND (reference sequence). CDR3 residues: CASSIPSVYGYTF. CDR3 DNA (partial): TGTGCCAGTAGTATACCATCGGTCTATGGC.

With regard to this clone: The observed sequence ends 3 residues before the CDR3 terminus, with the missing tail filled in from the germline J gene. The V call is TRBV20-1, the J call TRBJ2-1, with unresolved D. The CDR3 covers 13 residues. Trimming removed 0 bases from V and 7 bases from J, with 10 bases in between. Germline V gives CDR1 DFQATT, CDR2 SNEGSKA (reference sequence). This CDR3 is CSAREGSWNEQFF. The CDR3 bases that were read are TGCAGTGCTAGAGAAGGGTCGTGGAATGAG.

A word on this clone: The read stops 3 residues short of the end of the CDR3; the missing end is completed from the germline J gene. The chain carries TRBV18 and TRBJ2-3; D uncertain. Per the germline V gene, CDR1 is KGHSH and CDR2 is LQKENI. The CDR3 consists of 11 residues. The CDR3 DNA, read in part, is TGTGCCAGCTCCCGCGAATGGACG. Encoded protein: CASSREWT. In full, the CDR3 is CASSREWTQYF.

Of note for this clone: Sequencing ends 3 residues short of the CDR3 end; the germline J gene provides the rest. V and J are TRBV30 and TRBJ2-2, with a weak D call TRBD1 (6 bases). The CDR3 has 14 residues. The V gene's germline CDR1 is GTSNPN and CDR2 SVGIG (reference sequence). V lost 5 bases, J lost 1 base, and 11 bases lay in between. The CDR3 is CAWGETGNTGELFF. The DNA read from the CDR3 is TGTGCCTGGGGGGAGACAGGGAACACCGGGGAG.

Turning to this clone: The CDR3 is cut off 3 residues early in the read; its end comes from the germline J gene. The chain is built from TRBV18 and TRBJ1-2; no clear D. The germline CDR1 and CDR2 sequences are KGHSH and LQKENI. The CDR3 runs 15 residues. The CDR3 is CASSPVAGSSYDYTF. CDR3 DNA (partial): TGTGCCAGCTCACCGGTAGCGGGAAGCTCCTACGAC.

Comment on this clone: The observed sequence ends 3 residues before the CDR3 terminus, with the missing tail filled in from the germline J gene. The chain recombines TRBV30 with TRBJ2-2, with 8 bases identical to TRBD1. This CDR3 is built from 13 residues. V lost 5 bases and J lost 3; bases outside the gene matches: 2. Germline V gene data show CDR1 as GTSNPN and CDR2 as SVGIG (reference sequence). Partial CDR3 DNA: TGTGCCTGGGGACAGGGTTACACCGGGGAG. Translation gives CAWGQGYTGE. From start to end, the CDR3 is CAWGQGYTGELFF.

With regard to this clone: The DNA ends 3 residues before the CDR3 does, and the rest of the CDR3 is filled in from the germline J gene. The chain carries TRBV2 and TRBJ2-7, with TRBD2 matching 7 bases. Germline V gene data show CDR1 as SNHLY and CDR2 as FYNNEI. J was trimmed by 2 bases and V by 4 bases; bases with no gene match: 8. The CDR3 runs 15 residues. The CDR3 here is CASSVSGTTPYEQYF. CDR3 bases read: TGTGCCAGCAGTGTTTCCGGGACTACTCCCTACGAG.

Notes on this clone: From the germline J gene comes the end of the CDR3, since the read stops 3 residues before it. The V and J genes are TRBV11-2 and TRBJ2-7; D is unresolved. This CDR3 comprises 11 residues. The V end lost 6 bases, the J end lost 6 bases, and 9 bases lay between the germline ends. Germline assignment: CDR1 SGHAT and CDR2 FQNNGV. The CDR3 loop reads CASRAALEQYF. The CDR3 DNA, read in part, is TGTGCCAGCAGGGCGGCTCTCGAG. Filled out from reference TRBV11-2 and TRBJ2-7, the complete variable domain reads EAGVAQSPRYKIIEKRQSVAFWCNPISGHATLYWYQQILGQGPKLLIQFQNNGVVDDSQLPKDRFSAERLKGVDSTLKIQPAKLEDSAVYLCASRAALEQYFGPGTRLTVT.

As regards this clone: Read coverage stops 3 residues before the CDR3 terminus; the germline J gene supplies the remainder. V is TRBV29-1 and J is TRBJ2-6; 8 bases are shared with TRBD2. Germline V gene lookup returns CDR1 SQVTM and CDR2 ANQGSEA. V trimming: 3 bases; J trimming: 2 bases; junction bases outside the gene matches: 0. This CDR3 has 14 residues. The CDR3 sequence is CSVDGGAGANVLTF. CDR3 DNA (partial): TGCAGCGTTGACGGGGGGGCTGGGGCCAACGTC.

The CDR3 here is CASSESYPSGGELFF. The sequenced CDR3 bases are TGCGCCAGCAGTGAGTCATACCCCTCGGGCGGGGAG. This chain connects TRBV10-1 to TRBJ2-2; D unresolved. The missing CDR3 end, 3 residues past where the read stops, is filled in from the germline J gene. Germline-derived CDR1 and CDR2 are WNHNN and SYGVQD (reference sequence). V shed 0 bases and J shed 7 bases, with 12 bases lying between them. The CDR3 has 15 amino acids.

CDR3 bases read: TGTGCCAGCAGCCAGGACAGCTCCAATCAGCCC. Translating it yields CASSQDSSNQP. The whole CDR3 sequence reads CASSQDSSNQPQHF. The chain employs TRBV2 and TRBJ1-5, with a tentative D call TRBD1 (6 bases). Read data end 3 residues before the CDR3 end; the end is taken from the germline J gene. Between the trimmed V and J ends, which lost 6 bases and 3 bases, there was a span of 12 bases. Germline V lookup: CDR1 SNHLY, CDR2 FYNNEI. The CDR3 has 14 amino acids.

Concerning this clone itself: The read ends 3 residues shy of where the CDR3 ends; the end is completed using the germline J gene. V usage is TRBV11-2 and J usage is TRBJ2-3; tentative D call: TRBD2 (5 bases). This CDR3 is built from 14 residues. The V gene's germline CDR1 is SGHAT and CDR2 FQNNGV. The CDR3 reads CASSRGRSNQPQYF. The part of the CDR3 DNA that was read is TGTGCCAGCAGCCGCGGGCGTAGCAATCAGCCG.